The source of this T cell receptor beta chain is a study of post-analysis software for immune sequencing data. General study findings and limits: Same-batch samples co-clustered strongly by F measure. About five TRBV segments occurring more often in patients than controls included TRBV5-6, TRBV5-1 and TRBV20-1. Multiple sclerosis was associated with a significant reduction in normalized Chao1 diversity relative to controls.

Regarding this clonotype: Its antigen is still unknown.

Libraries were made from TCR beta cDNA, and they carried unique molecular identifiers. In TCRdb, the PCR reads were re-called with MiXCR into one record per CDR3 protein. Of around 500,000 distinct CDR3 sequences detected, 34% appear once; the ten largest clones hold roughly 6%. The V end was cut by 7 bases, the J end by 4 bases, with 10 bases between. The CDR3 length is 12 residues. CDR1 and CDR2 from the germline V gene are LNHDA and SQIVND (reference sequence). This receptor was identified in a girl aged 2-17 years with multiple sclerosis. The gene calls are TRBV19 and TRBJ1-1, with D unclear. Sequenced sample: blood. Written as DNA, the CDR3 is TGTGCCAGTAAACCCGACTCCACTGAAGCTTTCTTT. Amino acid sequence: CASKPDSTEAFF.